This is a list of T cell receptor beta chains from one sample in a study of cytomegalovirus exposure and HLA in healthy donors. Data came from immunoSEQ multiplex PCR; TCRdb stores just in-frame clones and leaves some out. The sample carries a few hundred thousand clones, about 87% recorded once. The source material was PBMCs. These receptors came from a young woman in good health and CMV-seronegative. The CDR3 runs from the conserved cysteine through the conserved F or W. Fields, in order: D gene, clone size, J gene, V gene, CDR3 DNA, CDR3 protein. The D gene is left open where the match is weak. Size tells how often a clone was seen (once, few, many) or the class of an expanded clone, and some rows leave it out.

. | . | TRBJ2-3 | TRBV7-2 | TGTGCCAGCGGACCAGGGACAGATACGCAGTATTTT | CASGPGTDTQYF
TRBD2 | . | TRBJ2-1 | TRBV6-1 | TGTGCCAGCAGTGGGACTAGCCGGAATGAGCAGTTCTTC | CASSGTSRNEQFF
TRBD1 | . | TRBJ1-6 | TRBV30 | TGTGCAGAAAGCCCGGGACAGGTTAATTCACCCCTCCACTTT | CAESPGQVNSPLHF
. | . | TRBJ1-6 | TRBV19 | TGTGCCAGTAGTTTACTTACAGCTTCGGGAAATTCCCCCCTCCACTTT | CASSLLTASGNSPLHF
TRBD1 | . | TRBJ1-1 | TRBV5-1 | TGCGCCAGCAGCTCCTTACAGGGGGCGGACACTGAAGCTTTCTTT | CASSSLQGADTEAFF
. | . | TRBJ2-6 | TRBV7-8 | TGTGCCAGCAGCGCAGGGGCTGGGGCCAACGTCCTGACTTTC | CASSAGAGANVLTF
TRBD1 | . | TRBJ1-1 | TRBV30 | TGTGCCTGGACTTCTCCCGGGACAGGGGTTAAGGACACTGAAGCTTTCTTT | CAWTSPGTGVKDTEAFF
. | . | TRBJ2-7 | TRBV30 | TGTGCCTGGAGTGGGAGCTACGAGCAGTACTTC | CAWSGSYEQYF
. | . | TRBJ2-3 | TRBV28 | TGTGCCAGCAGTCACACCCCGGGCAGGGTGGCAGATACGCAGTATTTT | CASSHTPGRVADTQYF
TRBD1 | . | TRBJ1-2 | TRBV11-2 | TGTGCCAGCAGCAACCGGGACAGGGCGTTTGTTGACTATGGCTACACCTTC | CASSNRDRAFVDYGYTF
TRBD1 | . | TRBJ2-7 | TRBV27 | TGTGCCAGCAGTTTATCTGGACAGGGTTCCGAGCAGTACTTC | CASSLSGQGSEQYF
TRBD2 | . | TRBJ2-7 | TRBV20-1 | TGCAGTGCGCGGGGGGCCTACGAGCAGTACTTC | CSARGAYEQYF
. | . | TRBJ1-5 | TRBV5-5 | TGTGCCAGCAGCGCCGAGTGGTATCAGCCCCAGCATTTT | CASSAEWYQPQHF
. | . | TRBJ1-1 | TRBV5-1 | TGCGCCAGCAGCTTTATCGGGGAGGACACTGAAGCTTTCTTT | CASSFIGEDTEAFF
. | . | TRBJ1-1 | TRBV11-1 | TGTGCCAGCAGCCTGAGAGGACACAAGAACACTGAAGCTTTCTTT | CASSLRGHKNTEAFF
. | . | TRBJ2-2 | TRBV4-2 | TGTGCCAGCAGCCAAGAGTCGAGGGCGACCCCGAACACCGGGGAGCTGTTTTTT | CASSQESRATPNTGELFF
. | . | TRBJ1-2 | TRBV29-1 | TGCAGCGTTGAAGATGGGAGGGTTGGCTACACCTTC | CSVEDGRVGYTF
. | . | TRBJ1-1 | TRBV6-4 | TGTGCCAGCAGTGACGCCCCCGGGACTGAAGCTTTCTTT | CASSDAPGTEAFF
TRBD1 | . | TRBJ2-5 | TRBV19 | TGTGCCAGTAGTATCGGACAGGGAAAAGAGACCCAGTACTTC | CASSIGQGKETQYF
TRBD2 | . | TRBJ2-5 | TRBV18 | TGTGCCAGCTCACCCATGCTAGCGGGGGCCCAAGAGACCCAGTACTTC | CASSPMLAGAQETQYF
TRBD1 | . | TRBJ1-2 | TRBV5-8 | TGTGCCAGCAGCACTGGACGGACAGGGCTCTATGGCTACACCTTC | CASSTGRTGLYGYTF
. | . | TRBJ2-5 | TRBV19 | TGTGCCAGTAGTATAGATTGGTCTCAGCAAGAGACCCAGTACTTC | CASSIDWSQQETQYF
TRBD1 | . | TRBJ2-5 | TRBV19 | TGTGCCAGTAGCTGGGACAGGACACAAGAGACCCAGTACTTC | CASSWDRTQETQYF
TRBD2 | . | TRBJ2-2 | TRBV19 | TGTGCCAGTAGTATGAGGACTAGCGGGGCGACGAACACCGGGGAGCTGTTTTTT | CASSMRTSGATNTGELFF
TRBD1 | . | TRBJ1-2 | TRBV6-5 | TGTGCCAGCAGTCGCCTTGCAGGGGGTGACTATGGCTACACCTTC | CASSRLAGGDYGYTF
. | once | TRBJ2-5 | TRBV5-1 | TGCGCCAGCAGCTTGAGTCTAGCCCCTCAACAAGAGACCCAGTACTTC | CASSLSLAPQQETQYF
TRBD1 | . | TRBJ1-5 | TRBV5-1 | TGCGCCAGCAGCGTCGGACAGGTCGGTCAGCCCCAGCATTTT | CASSVGQVGQPQHF
. | . | TRBJ1-2 | TRBV6-5 | TGTGCCAGCAGTTACTCGAATAATGCGGGCTATGGCTACACCTTC | CASSYSNNAGYGYTF
. | . | TRBJ1-3 | TRBV25-1 | TGTGCCAGCAGTGCCCTGCCCGCGGGCTACTCTGGAAACACCATATATTTT | CASSALPAGYSGNTIYF
TRBD2 | . | TRBJ2-1 | TRBV28 | TGTGCCAGCAGTTCCCTACTGGGACTAGGAAAGGTCGATGAGCAGTTCTTC | CASSSLLGLGKVDEQFF
TRBD1 | . | TRBJ2-5 | TRBV10-1 | TGCGCCAGCAGTGAGTCGGAGGCAGGGGGCAAAGAGACCCAGTACTTC | CASSESEAGGKETQYF
. | . | TRBJ1-6 | TRBV27 | TGTGCCAGCAGTTTTTTGCAGGGATTTAGTTCACCCCTCCACTTT | CASSFLQGFSSPLHF
TRBD1 | . | TRBJ2-1 | TRBV7-2 | TGTGCCAGCAGCTTAACCGGGACAGGGGTCCCGAATGAGCAGTTCTTC | CASSLTGTGVPNEQFF
. | . | TRBJ1-6 | TRBV6-1 | TGTGCCAGCAGTGAGTGGGGGCCCCCTATGCCCCTCCACTTT | CASSEWGPPMPLHF
TRBD1 | . | TRBJ1-2 | TRBV6-5 | TGTGCCAGCAGCTTAGGGGGCGCGCGCTATGGCTACACCTTC | CASSLGGARYGYTF
TRBD2 | . | TRBJ2-1 | TRBV2 | TGTGCCAGCAGTGATGGCGGGGGGGCTATTGAGCAGTTCTTC | CASSDGGGAIEQFF
TRBD2 | . | TRBJ2-5 | TRBV29-1 | TGCAGCGTTGTCGTAGCGGGGGAGACCCAGTACTTC | CSVVVAGETQYF
TRBD1 | . | TRBJ2-1 | TRBV13 | TGTGCCAGCAGCTTACAGGGGGACAATGAGCAGTTCTTC | CASSLQGDNEQFF
TRBD1 | . | TRBJ1-2 | TRBV9 | TGTGCCAGCAGCGCCCTCGACAGGGTTTGGTGGTTCACCTTC | CASSALDRVWWFTF
TRBD2 | . | TRBJ2-2 | TRBV30 | TGTGCCTGGAGTAACGGGAGGTGGTTAGCGGGGGATAACACCGGGGAGCTGTTTTTT | CAWSNGRWLAGDNTGELFF
TRBD1 | . | TRBJ1-5 | TRBV2 | TGTGCCAGCAGTGCCGAACAGGGGGGGGGCAATCAGCCCCAGCATTTT | CASSAEQGGGNQPQHF